This T cell receptor beta chain was recovered during a study of T cells in Graves' hyperthyroidism and ophthalmopathy. Regarding this clonotype: Its target is not known.

After removal of 0 bases from V and 5 bases from J, the junction contained 10 bases not matched to a gene. Looked up from germline, CDR1 is SGHVS and CDR2 is FNYEAQ. The CDR3 runs 17 residues. What was amplified from RNA transcripts were TCR beta CDR3 regions. A first-round RT-PCR of the TCR CDR3 used the HTBI primer set. TCRdb reanalysed the multiplex PCR reads using MiXCR and keeps one entry per CDR3 protein. This sample has approximately 700,000 distinct CDR3 sequences; 45% occur once, and the top ten carry roughly 7.2%. Study-level results: Among thyroid clonotypes expanded above 0.001, most also appeared in blood. Researchers report that a 13 V-J model separated ophthalmopathy from stable hyperthyroidism. Model predictions of ophthalmopathy came a median roughly 6.7 months before onset.

Investigators excluded patients with uncontrolled infection, other autoimmune disease, pregnancy or lactation. This sequence originates from an adult man with Graves' disease, either hyperthyroidism or ophthalmopathy (not recorded which). Sequences were obtained from peripheral blood or thyroid tissue (not recorded which). The V gene is TRBV7-6, the J gene TRBJ2-5; TRBD2 matches 9 bases. This CDR3 reads CASSLAAAGGRMETQYF. The CDR3 nucleotides are TGTGCCAGCAGCTTAGCAGCTGCGGGGGGGCGGATGGAGACCCAGTACTTC.